The following is a TCR beta chain sequence with its context. Its antigen is unidentified. The data originate from a study of post-analysis software for immune sequencing data. Overall study context: Relapsing-remitting, secondary progressive and progressive-relapsing courses of multiple sclerosis were included. Whole-study results and caveats: People with multiple sclerosis had a significantly lower normalized Chao1 diversity than controls did. With TRBV5-6, TRBV5-1 and TRBV20-1 included, a handful of TRBV segments were more frequent in patients than in controls. Under the F measure, samples that were prepared in one batch clustered strongly together.

Trimming cost V 5 bases and J 4 bases, with 14 bases left between them. Germline V gene lookup returns CDR1 MNHEY and CDR2 SMNVEV (reference sequence). This CDR3 is 14 amino acids long. Unique molecular identifiers featured in each of the TCR beta cDNA libraries. Roughly 500,000 cDNA molecules came from 1 to 10 million T cells. TCRdb itself ran the PCR reads through MiXCR, one entry per CDR3 protein. In the table there are around 710,000 distinct CDR3 sequences, around 45% of which are singletons. Input material: blood. The TCR sequence derives from a girl aged 10-17 years with multiple sclerosis. V gene TRBV27 combines with J gene TRBJ1-1; no reliable D call. The CDR3 DNA sequence: TGTGCCAGCAGTGCATCAAGGACGGTCACTGAAGCTTTCTTT. Translated: CASSASRTVTEAFF.